This TCR beta chain is from a study of T cell changes during pregnancy in multiple sclerosis. Assay: immunoSEQ multiplex PCR; the TCRdb copy retains only in-frame clones and omits some. The sample has tens of thousands of clones, roughly 89% seen once. There are 15 residues in the CDR3. CDR1 is MNHEY and CDR2 is SMNVEV in the germline V gene (reference sequence). Between the trimmed V and J ends, which lost 3 bases and 0 bases, there was a span of 8 bases. This chain connects TRBV27 to TRBJ2-2, with D hard to call. The receptor was isolated from a female donor with multiple sclerosis, enrolled in a pregnancy study. The material sequenced was CD4+ T cells from peripheral blood mononuclear cells, taken before pregnancy. The CDR3 region is CASSFLLANTGELFF. In nucleotides, the CDR3 is TGTGCCAGCAGTTTCTTACTCGCGAACACCGGGGAGCTGTTTTTT.